This T cell receptor beta chain was recovered during a study of cytomegalovirus exposure and HLA in healthy donors. The PCR made use of 60 Vbeta and 13 Jbeta primers. The repertoire was sequenced with immunoSEQ multiplex PCR; TCRdb's copy has only in-frame clones and lacks some. This sample carries fewer than 200,000 clones, approximately 80% of them seen once, and the ten largest clones take 4.5% to 5.5%. The CDR3 totals 18 residues. V gave up 2 bases and J gave up 2 bases, with 18 bases separating them. The germline gives CDR1 SEHNR, CDR2 FQNEAQ (reference sequence). The sequencing input was PBMCs. The chain uses TRBV7-9 and TRBJ1-4; no clear D gene. The clonotype originates from a woman aged 45 to 65 in good health and CMV-seropositive. CDR3: CASSLRSSMSGTNEKLFF. Written as DNA, the CDR3 is TGTGCCAGCAGCTTACGATCAAGTATGTCGGGGACTAATGAAAAACTGTTTTTT.